This is a list of T cell receptor beta chains from one sample in a study of technical replicates of blood from a handful of donors. Repertoires were generated with immunoSEQ multiplex PCR, while TCRdb's copy carries only in-frame clones and drops some. This table has about 84,000 clones, roughly 92% appearing once. The sequenced material came from T cells isolated from PBMCs. Every receptor here comes from a human donor in good health. Both conserved end residues are part of each CDR3. The D gene is left open where the match is weak. Where a row states a size, it is once, few, many or the class of an expanded clone; other rows omit it.

>TRBV2|-|TRBJ1-5|-
TGTGCCAGCAGGGACAGTCGAAATCAGCCCCAGCATTTT
CASRDSRNQPQHF
>TRBV5-4|-|TRBJ1-1|-
TGTGCCAGCAGCTTAGCCGGAGTCCCTGAAGCTTTCTTT
CASSLAGVPEAFF
>TRBV4-1|TRBD1|TRBJ1-1|few
TGCGCCAGCAGCCAAGATCTGGTGACAGGGTTATCGTTGACTTTCTTT
CASSQDLVTGLSLTFF
>TRBV2|-|TRBJ1-2|-
TGTGCCTCGGTGGTCCTCACGGAGGGCTACACCTTC
CASVVLTEGYTF
>TRBV7-9|-|TRBJ2-7|-
TGTGCCAGCAGCTTTAGGAACGAGGCCTACGAGCAGTACTTC
CASSFRNEAYEQYF
>TRBV15|TRBD1|TRBJ1-5|few
TGTGCCACCAGCAGAGAGAGCGGGTTCGGGACAGACAATCAGCCCCAGCATTTT
CATSRESGFGTDNQPQHF
>TRBV7-8|-|TRBJ1-5|-
TGTGCCAGCAGCTTCGCAATGTTGCGGGGGGGCAATCAGCCCCAGCATTTT
CASSFAMLRGGNQPQHF
>TRBV4-1|TRBD1|TRBJ2-2|-
TGCGCCAGCAGCCCGCCGGACAGGGGGCGAAGGGGGAGGGAGCTGTTTTTT
CASSPPDRGRRGRELFF
>TRBV7-9|TRBD1|TRBJ1-2|once
TGTGCCAGCAGCTACGGGACAGGAGATTCTAACTATGGCTACACCTTC
CASSYGTGDSNYGYTF
>TRBV9|-|TRBJ2-7|-
TGTGCCAGCAGCGTAGGTCCAGACTCCTACGAGCAGTACTTC
CASSVGPDSYEQYF
>TRBV14|TRBD2|TRBJ2-5|-
TGTGCCAGCAGCCAAGATTACGGTAGCGGGAGGTGGGGAGAGACCCAGTACTTC
CASSQDYGSGRWGETQYF
>TRBV27|TRBD2|TRBJ2-3|-
TGTGCCAGCAGCCAACAGCCCTTCGTTCGGGAGGGCCATACAGATACGCAGTATTTT
CASSQQPFVREGHTDTQYF
>TRBV13|-|TRBJ2-3|-
TGTGCCAGCAGCTTAGGGGACTTTTACACAGATACGCAGTATTTT
CASSLGDFYTDTQYF
>TRBV6-1|-|TRBJ2-3|-
TGTGCCAGCAGTGAAGCGGGCTTTACAGATACGCAGTATTTT
CASSEAGFTDTQYF
>TRBV6-5|-|TRBJ1-3|-
TGTGCCAGCAGTTACCACTCTGGAAACACCATATATTTT
CASSYHSGNTIYF
>TRBV5-1|-|TRBJ2-5|-
TGCGCCAGCAGCTTGGCCCGGCAGGGAAGGCAAGAGACCCAGTACTTC
CASSLARQGRQETQYF
>TRBV30|TRBD1|TRBJ1-4|-
TGTGCCTGGAATCCCCAGGGGGCGTTCTTTAATGAAAAACTGTTTTTT
CAWNPQGAFFNEKLFF
>TRBV5-1|-|TRBJ1-1|-
TGCGCCAGCAGCTCTGGCGCTCGGGGAGGGACTGAAGCTTTCTTT
CASSSGARGGTEAFF
>TRBV11-2|TRBD1|TRBJ2-5|-
TGTGCCAGCAGCTTGGACAGGGCCTCGGAGACCCAGTACTTC
CASSLDRASETQYF
>TRBV23-1|TRBD1|TRBJ1-4|-
TGCGCCAGCTTTGTGGGACAGAGTAATGAAAAACTGTTTTTT
CASFVGQSNEKLFF
>TRBV6-4|TRBD2|TRBJ2-3|-
TGTGCCAGCAGTGTGTCTAGCGGGGGCGCAGATACGCAGTATTTT
CASSVSSGGADTQYF
>TRBV7-6|TRBD1|TRBJ2-3|-
TGTGCCAGCAGCCCGACAGGGGGCATGGCGACAGATACGCAGTATTTT
CASSPTGGMATDTQYF
>TRBV28|-|TRBJ2-6|once
TGTGCCAGCAAGCGCTCTGGGGCCAACGTCCTGACTTTC
CASKRSGANVLTF
>TRBV4-1|TRBD2|TRBJ2-2|-
TGCGCCAGCAGACTCATAGCGGGAGGCCCCGCGAACACCGGGGAGCTGTTTTTT
CASRLIAGGPANTGELFF
>TRBV4-1|-|TRBJ1-1|few
TGCGCCAGCAGCCCTCTTTCAGGGGCTGCGATGAACACTGAAGCTTTCTTT
CASSPLSGAAMNTEAFF
>TRBV9|-|TRBJ2-3|once
TGTGCCAGCAGCGTAGGTCCGGTTTACACAGATACGCAGTATTTT
CASSVGPVYTDTQYF
>TRBV2|TRBD2|TRBJ2-3|-
TGTGCCAGCAGTCCCGGACTAGCAGTTGATACGCAGTATTTT
CASSPGLAVDTQYF
>TRBV5-1|-|TRBJ1-2|-
TGCGCCAGCAGCTTGGGGACTCAAGGAGATGGCTACACCTTC
CASSLGTQGDGYTF
>TRBV4-2|-|TRBJ1-2|-
TGTGCCAGCAGCCAAGATTTGGCCTATGGCTACACCTTC
CASSQDLAYGYTF
>TRBV5-6|-|TRBJ2-7|-
TGTGCCAGCACTCGGGAAGTCACGGACTACGAGCAGTACTTC
CASTREVTDYEQYF
>TRBV19|TRBD2|TRBJ2-7|-
TGTGCCAGTAGTGTAGCGGGAGTGGATAGCGAGCAGTACTTC
CASSVAGVDSEQYF
>TRBV18|-|TRBJ1-2|-
TGTGCCAGCTCAGAGACGGGGGATCCCCCGGAATATGGCTACACCTTC
CASSETGDPPEYGYTF
>TRBV9|-|TRBJ1-1|-
TGTGCCAGCAGCGTAGATGACCCCAGCACGGGAGCTTTCTTT
CASSVDDPSTGAFF
>TRBV9|-|TRBJ2-7|-
TGTGCCAGCAGCGTAGTGGAGAACGAGCAGTACTTC
CASSVVENEQYF
>TRBV18|TRBD1|TRBJ2-5|-
TGTGCCAGCTCACCCGGTACAGGGGTAGAGACCCAGTACTTC
CASSPGTGVETQYF
>TRBV6-5|TRBD1|TRBJ1-3|-
TGTGCCAGCAGTTGGGACAGCTTCTCTGGAAACACCATATATTTT
CASSWDSFSGNTIYF
>TRBV14|-|TRBJ2-2|-
TGTGCCAGCAGCCAAGATCTCTGGGGCCCGAACACCGGGGAGCTGTTTTTT
CASSQDLWGPNTGELFF
>TRBV5-4|TRBD1|TRBJ2-1|-
TGTGCCAGCAGCTTAGGGACAGGGTGGAATGAGCAGTTCTTC
CASSLGTGWNEQFF
>TRBV28|-|TRBJ1-5|-
TGTGCCAGCAGTTTCTCGGGGGGGCAGCCCCAGCATTTT
CASSFSGGQPQHF
>TRBV18|-|TRBJ2-4|-
TGTGCCAGCTCCCTACGAGCCAAAAACATTCAGTACTTC
CASSLRAKNIQYF
>TRBV7-7|-|TRBJ2-2|-
TGTGCTAGCAGCTCCTTTACCGGGGAGCTGTTTTTT
CASSSFTGELFF
>TRBV7-9|TRBD1|TRBJ2-7|-
TGTGCCAGCAGCCCGAAGGGACAGGGGTTCTACGAGCAGTACTTC
CASSPKGQGFYEQYF
>TRBV19|-|TRBJ1-1|few
TGTGCCAGTAAGGGCGGGGTGAACACTGAAGCTTTCTTT
CASKGGVNTEAFF
>TRBV7-2|-|TRBJ2-1|-
TGTGCCAGCACCCTCCGCTCCTACAATGAGCAGTTCTTC
CASTLRSYNEQFF
>TRBV5-5|-|TRBJ2-7|-
TGTGCCAGCAGCTTGACATCTCACGAGCAGTACTTC
CASSLTSHEQYF
>TRBV21-1|-|TRBJ2-5|once
TGTGCCAGCAGTCACAGGGGCCAAGAGACCCAGTACTTC
CASSHRGQETQYF
>TRBV28|-|TRBJ1-2|few
TGTGCCAGCAGTTACAGGGTATCTGCATGGACCTTC
CASSYRVSAWTF
>TRBV10-1|-|TRBJ1-3|-
TGCGCCAGCAGCCTACCTGATTCTGGAAACACCATATATTTT
CASSLPDSGNTIYF
>TRBV5-1|TRBD1|TRBJ1-2|-
TGCGCCAGCAGCCCCGGGACAGCTAACTATGGCTACACCTTC
CASSPGTANYGYTF